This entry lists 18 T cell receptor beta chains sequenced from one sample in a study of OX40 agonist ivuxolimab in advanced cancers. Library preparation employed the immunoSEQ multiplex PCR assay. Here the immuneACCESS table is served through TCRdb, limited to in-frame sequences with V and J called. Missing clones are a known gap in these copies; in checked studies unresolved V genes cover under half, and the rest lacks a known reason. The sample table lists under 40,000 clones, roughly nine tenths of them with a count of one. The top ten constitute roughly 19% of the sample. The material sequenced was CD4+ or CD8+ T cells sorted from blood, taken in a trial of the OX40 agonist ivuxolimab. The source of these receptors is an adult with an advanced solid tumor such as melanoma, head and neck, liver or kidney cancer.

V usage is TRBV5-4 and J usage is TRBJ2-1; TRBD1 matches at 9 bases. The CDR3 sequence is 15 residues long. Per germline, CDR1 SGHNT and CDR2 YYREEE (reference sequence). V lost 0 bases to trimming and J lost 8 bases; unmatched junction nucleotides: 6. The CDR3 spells CASSLAGTGNDEQFF. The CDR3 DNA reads TGTGCCAGCAGCTTGGCCGGGACAGGGAACGATGAGCAGTTCTTC. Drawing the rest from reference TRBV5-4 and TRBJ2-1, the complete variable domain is ETGVTQSPTHLIKTRGQQVTLRCSSQSGHNTVSWYQQALGQGPQFIFQYYREEENGRGNFPPRFSGLQFPNYSSELNVNALELDDSALYLCASSLAGTGNDEQFFGPGTRLTVL.

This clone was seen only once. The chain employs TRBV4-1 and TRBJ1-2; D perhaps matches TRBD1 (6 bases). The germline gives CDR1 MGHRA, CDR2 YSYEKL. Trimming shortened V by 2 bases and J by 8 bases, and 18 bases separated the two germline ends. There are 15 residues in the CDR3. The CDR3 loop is CASSQHSGGAEGYTF. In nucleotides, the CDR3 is TGCGCCAGCAGCCAACATTCCGGGGGCGCGGAAGGCTACACCTTC.

This CDR3 reads CASSPLSGTGNTIYF. Written as DNA, the CDR3 is TGTGCCAGCAGTCCCCTCTCGGGCACTGGAAACACCATATATTTT. The V call is TRBV27, the J call TRBJ1-3, with unresolved D. V was clipped by 5 bases and J by 2 bases, with 13 bases between them. Germline V gene data show CDR1 as MNHEY and CDR2 as SMNVEV (reference sequence). The CDR3 is 15 amino acids.

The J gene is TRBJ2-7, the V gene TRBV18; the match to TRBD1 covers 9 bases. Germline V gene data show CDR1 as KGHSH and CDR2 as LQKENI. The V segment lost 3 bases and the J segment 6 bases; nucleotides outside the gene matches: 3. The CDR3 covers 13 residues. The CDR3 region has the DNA TGTGCCAGCTCACCCGGGACAGGGAGCGAGCAGTACTTC. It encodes CASSPGTGSEQYF.

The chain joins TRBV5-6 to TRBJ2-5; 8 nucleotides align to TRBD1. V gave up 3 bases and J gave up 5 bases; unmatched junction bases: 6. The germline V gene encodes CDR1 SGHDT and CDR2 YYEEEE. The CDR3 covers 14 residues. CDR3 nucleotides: TGTGCCAGCAGCTCTCGGACAGGGTTTGAGACCCAGTACTTC. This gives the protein CASSSRTGFETQYF.

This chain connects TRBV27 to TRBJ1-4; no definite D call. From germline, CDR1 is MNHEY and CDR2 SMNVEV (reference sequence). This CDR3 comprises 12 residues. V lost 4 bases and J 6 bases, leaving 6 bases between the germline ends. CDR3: CASSSSDEKLFF. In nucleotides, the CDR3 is TGTGCCAGCAGTTCTTCCGATGAAAAACTGTTTTTT.

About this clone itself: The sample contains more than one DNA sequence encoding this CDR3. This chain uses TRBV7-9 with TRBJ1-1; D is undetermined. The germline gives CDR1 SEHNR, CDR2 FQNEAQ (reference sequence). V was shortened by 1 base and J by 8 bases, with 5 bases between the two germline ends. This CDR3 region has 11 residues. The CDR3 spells CASSLGGEAFF. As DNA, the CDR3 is TGTGCCAGCAGCTTAGGAGGGGAAGCTTTCTTT.

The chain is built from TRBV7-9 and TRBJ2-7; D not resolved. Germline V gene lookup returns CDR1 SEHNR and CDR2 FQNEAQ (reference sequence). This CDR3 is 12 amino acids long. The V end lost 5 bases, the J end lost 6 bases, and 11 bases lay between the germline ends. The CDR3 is CASSPTGVEQYF. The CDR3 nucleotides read TGTGCCAGCAGCCCCACCGGCGTCGAGCAGTACTTC. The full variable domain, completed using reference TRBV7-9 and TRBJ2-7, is DTGVSQNPRHKITKRGQNVTFRCDPISEHNRLYWYRQTLGQGPEFLTYFQNEAQLEKSRLLSDRFSAERPKGSFSTLEIQRTEQGDSAMYLCASSPTGVEQYFGPGTRLTVT.

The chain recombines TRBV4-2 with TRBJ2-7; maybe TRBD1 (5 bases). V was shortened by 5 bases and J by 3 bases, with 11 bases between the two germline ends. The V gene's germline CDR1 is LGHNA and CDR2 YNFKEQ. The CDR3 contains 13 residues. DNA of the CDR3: TGTGCCAGCAGCACGTGGCAGGGCTACGAGCAGTACTTC. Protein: CASSTWQGYEQYF.

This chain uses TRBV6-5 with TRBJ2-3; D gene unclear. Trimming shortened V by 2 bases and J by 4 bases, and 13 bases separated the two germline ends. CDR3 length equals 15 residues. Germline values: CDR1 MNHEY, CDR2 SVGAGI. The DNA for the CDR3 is TGTGCCAGCAGTTACAGGAGTGGTCCGCCAGATACGCAGTATTTT. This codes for CASSYRSGPPDTQYF.

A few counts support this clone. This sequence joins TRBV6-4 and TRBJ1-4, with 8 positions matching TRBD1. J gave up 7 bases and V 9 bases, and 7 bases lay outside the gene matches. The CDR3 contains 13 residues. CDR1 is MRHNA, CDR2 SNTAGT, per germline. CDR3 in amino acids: CARHGTGVEKLFF. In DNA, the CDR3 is TGTGCCAGACACGGGACAGGAGTTGAAAAACTGTTTTTT.

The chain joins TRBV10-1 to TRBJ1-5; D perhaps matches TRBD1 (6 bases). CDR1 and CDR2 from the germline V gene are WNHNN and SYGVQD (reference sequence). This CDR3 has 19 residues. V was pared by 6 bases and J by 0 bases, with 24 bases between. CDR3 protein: CASRNENKDRPYSNQPQHF. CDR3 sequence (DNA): TGCGCCAGCAGAAACGAGAATAAAGACAGGCCCTATAGCAATCAGCCCCAGCATTTT.

The chain's CDR3 is CASMGNSYEQYF. CDR3 coding DNA: TGTGCCAGCATGGGCAACTCCTACGAGCAGTACTTC. This chain connects TRBV2 to TRBJ2-7; D unclear. CDR1 SNHLY and CDR2 FYNNEI come from the germline V gene. CDR3 length: 12 amino acids. V was clipped by 7 bases and J by 0 bases, with 7 bases between them.

CDR3 DNA: TGTGCCACCAGCAGAGCGCCGGAGACATATGGCTACACCTTC. It specifies CATSRAPETYGYTF. The rearrangement uses TRBV15 and TRBJ1-2; the D is unclear. V gave up 1 base and J gave up 5 bases, with 11 bases separating them. The length of the CDR3 is 14 residues. CDR1 and CDR2 from the germline V gene are LNHNV and YYDKDF (reference sequence).

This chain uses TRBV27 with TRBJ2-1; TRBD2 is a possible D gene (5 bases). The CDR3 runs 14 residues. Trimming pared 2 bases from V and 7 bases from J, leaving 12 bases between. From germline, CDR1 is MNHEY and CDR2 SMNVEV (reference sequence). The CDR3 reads CASSLLGLSNEQFF. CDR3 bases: TGTGCCAGCAGTTTACTTGGACTTTCAAATGAGCAGTTCTTC.

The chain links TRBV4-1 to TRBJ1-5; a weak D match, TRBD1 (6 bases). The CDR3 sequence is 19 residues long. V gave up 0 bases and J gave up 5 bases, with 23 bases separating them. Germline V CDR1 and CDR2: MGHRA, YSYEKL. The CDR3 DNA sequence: TGCGCCAGCAGCCAAGAATTAAGGGGGGCGCGGGGTGGTGATCAGCCCCAGCATTTT. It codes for CASSQELRGARGGDQPQHF.

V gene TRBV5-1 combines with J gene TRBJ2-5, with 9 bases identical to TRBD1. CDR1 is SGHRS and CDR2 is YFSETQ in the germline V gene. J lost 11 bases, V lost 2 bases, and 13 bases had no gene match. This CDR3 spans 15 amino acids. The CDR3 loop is CASSFASTGGFEQYF. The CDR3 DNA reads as TGCGCCAGCAGCTTTGCCTCGACAGGGGGATTTGAGCAGTACTTC. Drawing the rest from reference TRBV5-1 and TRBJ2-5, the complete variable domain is KAGVTQTPRYLIKTRGQQVTLSCSPISGHRSVSWYQQTPGQGLQFLFEYFSETQRNKGNFPGRFSGRQFSNSRSEMNVSTLELGDSALYLCASSFASTGGFEQYFGPGTRLLVL.

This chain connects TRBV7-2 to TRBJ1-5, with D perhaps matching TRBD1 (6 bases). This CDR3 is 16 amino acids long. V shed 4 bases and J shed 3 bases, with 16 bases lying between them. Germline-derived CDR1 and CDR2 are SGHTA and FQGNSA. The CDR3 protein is CASSWGGREYNQPQHF. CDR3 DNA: TGTGCCAGCAGCTGGGGGGGCAGAGAGTACAATCAGCCCCAGCATTTT. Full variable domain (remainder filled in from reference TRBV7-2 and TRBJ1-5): GAGVSQSPSNKVTEKGKDVELRCDPISGHTALYWYRQSLGQGLEFLIYFQGNSAPDKSGLPSDRFSAERTGGSVSTLTIQRTQQEDSAVYLCASSWGGREYNQPQHFGDGTRLSIL.